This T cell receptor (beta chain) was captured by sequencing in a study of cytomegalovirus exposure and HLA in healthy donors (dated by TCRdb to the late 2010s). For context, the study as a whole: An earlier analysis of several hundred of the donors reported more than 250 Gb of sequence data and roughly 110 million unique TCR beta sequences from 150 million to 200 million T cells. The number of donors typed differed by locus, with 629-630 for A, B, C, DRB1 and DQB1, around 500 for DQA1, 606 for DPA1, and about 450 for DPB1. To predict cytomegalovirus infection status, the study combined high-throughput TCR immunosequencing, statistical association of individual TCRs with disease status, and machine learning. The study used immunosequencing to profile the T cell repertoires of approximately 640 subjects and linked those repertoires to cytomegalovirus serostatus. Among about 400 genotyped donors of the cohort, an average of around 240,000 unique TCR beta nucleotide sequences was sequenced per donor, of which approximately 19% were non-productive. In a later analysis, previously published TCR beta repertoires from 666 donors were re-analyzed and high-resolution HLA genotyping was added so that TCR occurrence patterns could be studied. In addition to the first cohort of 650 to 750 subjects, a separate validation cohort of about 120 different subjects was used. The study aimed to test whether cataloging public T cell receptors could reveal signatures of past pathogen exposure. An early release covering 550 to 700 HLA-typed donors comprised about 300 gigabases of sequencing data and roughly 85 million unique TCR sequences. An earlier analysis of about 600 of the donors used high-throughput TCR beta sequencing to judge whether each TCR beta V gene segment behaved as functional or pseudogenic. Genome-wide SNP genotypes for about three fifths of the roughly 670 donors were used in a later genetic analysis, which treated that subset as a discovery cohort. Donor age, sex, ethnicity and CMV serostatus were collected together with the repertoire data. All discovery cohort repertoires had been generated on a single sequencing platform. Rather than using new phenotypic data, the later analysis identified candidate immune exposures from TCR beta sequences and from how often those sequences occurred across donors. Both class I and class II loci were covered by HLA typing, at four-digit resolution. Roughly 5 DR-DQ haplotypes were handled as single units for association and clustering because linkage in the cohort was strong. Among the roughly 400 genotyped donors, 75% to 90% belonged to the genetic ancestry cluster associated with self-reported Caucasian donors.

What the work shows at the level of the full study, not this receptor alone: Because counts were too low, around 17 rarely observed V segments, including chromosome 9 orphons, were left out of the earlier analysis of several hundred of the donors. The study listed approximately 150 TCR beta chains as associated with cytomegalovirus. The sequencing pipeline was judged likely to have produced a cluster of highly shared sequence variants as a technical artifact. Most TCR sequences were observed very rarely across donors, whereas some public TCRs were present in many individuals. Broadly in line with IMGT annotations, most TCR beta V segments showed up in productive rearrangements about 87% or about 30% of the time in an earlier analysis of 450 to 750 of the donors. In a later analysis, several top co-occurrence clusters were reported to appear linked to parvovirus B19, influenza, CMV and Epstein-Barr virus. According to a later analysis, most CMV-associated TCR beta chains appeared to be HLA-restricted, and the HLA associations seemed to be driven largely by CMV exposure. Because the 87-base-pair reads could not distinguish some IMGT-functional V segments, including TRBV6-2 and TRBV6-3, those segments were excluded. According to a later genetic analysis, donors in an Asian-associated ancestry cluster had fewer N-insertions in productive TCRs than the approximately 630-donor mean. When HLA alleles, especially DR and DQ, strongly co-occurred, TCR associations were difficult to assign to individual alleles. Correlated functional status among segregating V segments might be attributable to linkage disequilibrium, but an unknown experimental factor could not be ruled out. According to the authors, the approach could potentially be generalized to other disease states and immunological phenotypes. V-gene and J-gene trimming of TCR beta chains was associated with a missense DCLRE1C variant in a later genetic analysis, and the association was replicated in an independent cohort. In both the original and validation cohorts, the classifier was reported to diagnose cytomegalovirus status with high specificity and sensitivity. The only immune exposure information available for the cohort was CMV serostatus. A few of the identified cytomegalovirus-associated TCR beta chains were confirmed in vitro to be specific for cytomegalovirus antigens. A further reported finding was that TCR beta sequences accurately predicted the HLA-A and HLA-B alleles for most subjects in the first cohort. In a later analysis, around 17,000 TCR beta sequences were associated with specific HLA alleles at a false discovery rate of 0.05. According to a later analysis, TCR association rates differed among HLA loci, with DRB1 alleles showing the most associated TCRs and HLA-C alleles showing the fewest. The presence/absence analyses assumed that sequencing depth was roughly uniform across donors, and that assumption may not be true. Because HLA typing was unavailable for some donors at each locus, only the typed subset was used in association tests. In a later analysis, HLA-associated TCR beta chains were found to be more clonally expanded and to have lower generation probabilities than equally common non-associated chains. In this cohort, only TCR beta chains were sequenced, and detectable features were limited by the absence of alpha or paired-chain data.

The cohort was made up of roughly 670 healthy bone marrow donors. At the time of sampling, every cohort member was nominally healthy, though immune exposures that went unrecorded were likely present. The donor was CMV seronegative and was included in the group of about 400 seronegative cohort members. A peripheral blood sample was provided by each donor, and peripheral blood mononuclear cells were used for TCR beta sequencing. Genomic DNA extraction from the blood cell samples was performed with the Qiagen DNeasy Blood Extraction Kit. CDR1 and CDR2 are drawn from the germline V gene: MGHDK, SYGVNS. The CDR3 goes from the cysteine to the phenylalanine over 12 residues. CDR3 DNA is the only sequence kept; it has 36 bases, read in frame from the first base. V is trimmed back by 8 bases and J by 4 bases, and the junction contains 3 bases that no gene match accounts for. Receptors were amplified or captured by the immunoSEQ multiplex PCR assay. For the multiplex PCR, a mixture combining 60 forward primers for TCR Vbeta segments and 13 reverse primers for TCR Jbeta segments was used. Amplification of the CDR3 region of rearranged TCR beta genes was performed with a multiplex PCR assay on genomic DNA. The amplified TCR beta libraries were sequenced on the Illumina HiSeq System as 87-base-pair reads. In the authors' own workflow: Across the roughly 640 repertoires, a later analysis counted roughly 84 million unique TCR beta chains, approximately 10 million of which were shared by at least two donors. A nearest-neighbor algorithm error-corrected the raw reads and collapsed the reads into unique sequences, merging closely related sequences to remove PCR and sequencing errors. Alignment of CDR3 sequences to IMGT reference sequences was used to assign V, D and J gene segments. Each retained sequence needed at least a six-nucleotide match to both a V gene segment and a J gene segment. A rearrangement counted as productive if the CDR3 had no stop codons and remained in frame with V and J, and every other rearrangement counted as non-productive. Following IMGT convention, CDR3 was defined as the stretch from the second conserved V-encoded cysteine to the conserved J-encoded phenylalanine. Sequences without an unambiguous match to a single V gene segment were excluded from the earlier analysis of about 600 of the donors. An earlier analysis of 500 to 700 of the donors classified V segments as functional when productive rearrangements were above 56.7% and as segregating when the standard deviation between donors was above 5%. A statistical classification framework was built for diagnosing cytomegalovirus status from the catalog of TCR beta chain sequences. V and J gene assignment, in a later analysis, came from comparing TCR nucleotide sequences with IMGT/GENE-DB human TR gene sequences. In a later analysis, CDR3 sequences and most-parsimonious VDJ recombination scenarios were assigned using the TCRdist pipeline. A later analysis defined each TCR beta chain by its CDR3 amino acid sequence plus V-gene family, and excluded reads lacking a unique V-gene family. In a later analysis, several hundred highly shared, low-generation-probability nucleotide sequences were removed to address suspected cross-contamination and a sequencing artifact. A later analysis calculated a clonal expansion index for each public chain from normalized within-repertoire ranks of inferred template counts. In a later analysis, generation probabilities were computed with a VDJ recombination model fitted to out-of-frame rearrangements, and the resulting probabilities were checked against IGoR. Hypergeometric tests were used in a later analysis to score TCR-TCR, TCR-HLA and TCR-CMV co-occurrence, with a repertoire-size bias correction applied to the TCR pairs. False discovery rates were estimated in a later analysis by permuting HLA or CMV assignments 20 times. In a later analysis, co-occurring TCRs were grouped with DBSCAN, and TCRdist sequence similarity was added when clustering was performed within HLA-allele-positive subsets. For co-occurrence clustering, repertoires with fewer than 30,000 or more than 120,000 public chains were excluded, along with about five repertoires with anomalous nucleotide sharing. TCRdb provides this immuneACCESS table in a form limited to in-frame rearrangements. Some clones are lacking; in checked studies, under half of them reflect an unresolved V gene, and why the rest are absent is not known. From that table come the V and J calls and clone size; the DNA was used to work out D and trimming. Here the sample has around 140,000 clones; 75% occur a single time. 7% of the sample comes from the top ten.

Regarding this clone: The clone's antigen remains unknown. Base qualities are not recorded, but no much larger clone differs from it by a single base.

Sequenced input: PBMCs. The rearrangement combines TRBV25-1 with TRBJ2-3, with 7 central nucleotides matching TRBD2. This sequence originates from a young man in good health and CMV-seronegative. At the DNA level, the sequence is TGTGCCAGCCGGGGGGTCCCAGATACGCAGTATTTT. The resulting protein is CASRGVPDTQYF.